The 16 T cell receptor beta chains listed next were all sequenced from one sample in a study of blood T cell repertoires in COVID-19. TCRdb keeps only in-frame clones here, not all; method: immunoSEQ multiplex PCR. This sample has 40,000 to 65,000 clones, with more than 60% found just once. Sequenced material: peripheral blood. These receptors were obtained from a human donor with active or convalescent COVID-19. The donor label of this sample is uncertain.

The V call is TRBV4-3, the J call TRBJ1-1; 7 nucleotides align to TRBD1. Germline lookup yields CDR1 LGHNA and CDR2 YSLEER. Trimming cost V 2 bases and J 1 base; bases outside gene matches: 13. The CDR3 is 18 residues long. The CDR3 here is CASSQIVGTANPNTEAFF. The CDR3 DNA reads TGCGCCAGCAGCCAAATTGTAGGGACAGCAAATCCGAACACTGAAGCTTTCTTT.

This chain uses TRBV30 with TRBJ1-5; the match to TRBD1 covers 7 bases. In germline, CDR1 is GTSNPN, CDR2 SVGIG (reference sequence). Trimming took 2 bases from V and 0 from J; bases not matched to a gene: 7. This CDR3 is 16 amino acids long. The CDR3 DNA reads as TGTGCCTGGAGTTCCAGGACAGGTTATAGCAATCAGCCCCAGCATTTT. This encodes CAWSSRTGYSNQPQHF.

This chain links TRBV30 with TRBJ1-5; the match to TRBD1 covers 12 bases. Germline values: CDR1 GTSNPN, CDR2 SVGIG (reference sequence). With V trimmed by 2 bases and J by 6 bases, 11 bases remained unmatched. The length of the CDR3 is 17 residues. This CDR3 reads CAWSPGTGGSLSQPQHF. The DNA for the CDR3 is TGTGCCTGGAGTCCCGGGACAGGGGGCTCTTTGAGTCAGCCCCAGCATTTT.

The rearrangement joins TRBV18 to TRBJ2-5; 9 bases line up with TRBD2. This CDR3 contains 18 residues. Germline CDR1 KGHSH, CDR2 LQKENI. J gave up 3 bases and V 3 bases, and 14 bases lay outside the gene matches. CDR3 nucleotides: TGTGCCAGCTCACCGCCTCGAGCGGGAGGAAGTATGAAAGAGACCCAGTACTTC. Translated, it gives CASSPPRAGGSMKETQYF.

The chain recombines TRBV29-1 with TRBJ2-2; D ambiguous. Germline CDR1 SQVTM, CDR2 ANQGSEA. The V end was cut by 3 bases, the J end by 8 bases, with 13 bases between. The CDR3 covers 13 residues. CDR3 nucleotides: TGCAGCGTTGAGCCCGTGAGGCCGGGGGAGCTGTTTTTT. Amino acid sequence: CSVEPVRPGELFF.

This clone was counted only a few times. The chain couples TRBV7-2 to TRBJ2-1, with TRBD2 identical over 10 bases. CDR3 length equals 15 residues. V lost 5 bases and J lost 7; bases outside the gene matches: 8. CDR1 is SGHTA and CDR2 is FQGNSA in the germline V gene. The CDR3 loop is CASSRGLASLNEQFF. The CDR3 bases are TGTGCCAGCAGCCGGGGACTAGCGAGTTTGAATGAGCAGTTCTTC.

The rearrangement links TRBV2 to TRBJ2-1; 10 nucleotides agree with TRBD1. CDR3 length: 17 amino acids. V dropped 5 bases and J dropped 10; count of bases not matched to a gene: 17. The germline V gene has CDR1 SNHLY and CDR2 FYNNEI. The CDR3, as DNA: TGTGCCAGCAGTCTTGGGGGGGGACAGGGGCCTACAATGGAGCAGTTCTTC. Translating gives CASSLGGGQGPTMEQFF.

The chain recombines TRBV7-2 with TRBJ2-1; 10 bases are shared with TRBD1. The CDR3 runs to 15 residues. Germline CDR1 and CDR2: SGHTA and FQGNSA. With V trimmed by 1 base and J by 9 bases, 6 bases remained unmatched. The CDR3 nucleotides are TGTGCCAGCAGCTTAGGACAGGGGGCGCAGGGTGAGCAGTTCTTC. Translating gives CASSLGQGAQGEQFF.

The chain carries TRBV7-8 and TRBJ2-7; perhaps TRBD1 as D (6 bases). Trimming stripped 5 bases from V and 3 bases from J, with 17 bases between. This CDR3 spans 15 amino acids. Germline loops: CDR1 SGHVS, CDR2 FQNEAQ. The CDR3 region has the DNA TGTGCCAGCAGCCGACCGGAGGCAGGGGTCTACGAGCAGTACTTC. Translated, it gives CASSRPEAGVYEQYF. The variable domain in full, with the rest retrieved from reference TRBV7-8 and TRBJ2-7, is GAGVSQSPRYKVAKRGQDVALRCDPISGHVSLFWYQQALGQGPEFLTYFQNEAQLDKSGLPSDRFFAERPEGSVSTLKIQRTQQEDSAVYLCASSRPEAGVYEQYFGPGTRLTVT.

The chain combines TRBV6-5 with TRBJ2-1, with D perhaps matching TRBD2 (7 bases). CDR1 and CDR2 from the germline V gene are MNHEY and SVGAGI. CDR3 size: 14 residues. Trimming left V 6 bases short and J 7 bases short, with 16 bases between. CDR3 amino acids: CASSVGGGGNEQFF. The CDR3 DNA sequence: TGTGCCAGCAGCGTTGGGGGAGGGGGGAATGAGCAGTTCTTC.

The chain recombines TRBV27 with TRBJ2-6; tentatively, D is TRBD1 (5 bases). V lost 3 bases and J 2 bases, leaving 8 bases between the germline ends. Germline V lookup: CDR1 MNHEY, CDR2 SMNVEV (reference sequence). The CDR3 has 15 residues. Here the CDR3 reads CASSFKGTGANVLTF. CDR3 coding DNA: TGTGCCAGCAGTTTTAAGGGGACTGGGGCCAACGTCCTGACTTTC. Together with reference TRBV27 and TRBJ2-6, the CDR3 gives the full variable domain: EAQVTQNPRYLITVTGKKLTVTCSQNMNHEYMSWYRQDPGLGLRQIYYSMNVEVTDKGDVPEGYKVSRKEKRNFPLILESPSPNQTSLYFCASSFKGTGANVLTFGAGSRLTVL.

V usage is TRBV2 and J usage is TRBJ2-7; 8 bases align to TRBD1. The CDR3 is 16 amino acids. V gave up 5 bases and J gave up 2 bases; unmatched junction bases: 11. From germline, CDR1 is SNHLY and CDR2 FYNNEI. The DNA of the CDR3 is TGTGCCAGCAGTCAATCACCGGGACAGGTAGCCTACGAGCAGTACTTC. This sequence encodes CASSQSPGQVAYEQYF.

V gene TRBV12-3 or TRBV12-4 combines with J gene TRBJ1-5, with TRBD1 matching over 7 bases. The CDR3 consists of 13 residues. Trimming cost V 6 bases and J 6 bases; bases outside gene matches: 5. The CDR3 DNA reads TGTGCCAGCAGCCGACAGGGAGGTCAGCCCCAGCATTTT. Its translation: CASSRQGGQPQHF.

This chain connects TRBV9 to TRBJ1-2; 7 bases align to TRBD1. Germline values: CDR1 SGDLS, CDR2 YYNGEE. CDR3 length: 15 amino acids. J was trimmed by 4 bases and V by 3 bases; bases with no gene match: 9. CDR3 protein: CASSAYPTGSYGYTF. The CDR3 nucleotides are TGTGCCAGCAGCGCATACCCGACAGGGTCCTATGGCTACACCTTC.

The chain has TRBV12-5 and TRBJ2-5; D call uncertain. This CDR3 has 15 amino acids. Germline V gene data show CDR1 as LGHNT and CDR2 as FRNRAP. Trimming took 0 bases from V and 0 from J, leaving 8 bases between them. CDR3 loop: CASGLVPEYQETQYF. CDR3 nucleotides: TGTGCTAGTGGTTTGGTACCGGAGTACCAAGAGACCCAGTACTTC.

CDR3 in DNA: TGTGCCAGCAGCGCCACAGAGAAGGAGTTCTTC. The encoded protein is CASSATEKEFF. V and J are TRBV2 and TRBJ2-1; D uncertain. The CDR3 totals 11 residues. V shed 6 bases and J shed 14 bases, with 14 bases lying between them. CDR1 and CDR2 (germline): SNHLY, FYNNEI.